This T cell receptor (beta chain) was identified in a study of blood T cells in healthy people across ages. A second PCR of roughly 7 to 11 cycles used a sample-barcoded 5' primer and a J-beta primer mix. Each CDR3 protein is one row after TCRdb ran MiXCR on the 5' RACE reads. Among almost 1 million distinct CDR3 sequences listed, roughly 47% were seen once. J lost 4 bases, V lost 1 base, and 6 bases had no gene match. In germline, CDR1 is SGHTA, CDR2 FQGNSA. The CDR3 length is 15 residues. Input material: blood. This sequence joins TRBV7-2 and TRBJ2-7; 8 bases fit TRBD2. The clonotype comes from a woman aged 55-75 years in good health. CDR3 in amino acids: CASSLVAGPGYEQYF. The CDR3 DNA reads TGTGCCAGCAGCTTAGTAGCGGGGCCGGGGTACGAGCAGTACTTC.